This TCR beta chain came from a study of shared clonotypes between healthy human individuals. Germline CDR1 is MNHNS and CDR2 is SASEGT. Trimming stripped 1 base from V and 4 bases from J, with 7 bases between. The CDR3 is 14 residues long. This clone was seen only a few times. Assay used: immunoSEQ multiplex PCR; TCRdb lists only in-frame clones, some missing. The data show 90,000 to 120,000 clones, with around 71% seen just once and approximately 23% held by the top ten. The genes are TRBV6-1 and TRBJ2-2; D uncertain. The TCR was taken from a woman aged 30 to 39 in good health. The material sequenced was memory CD8+ T cells sorted from blood. Subset noted: CD45RO+ cells pooled with CCR7-negative TemRA cells. CDR3 amino acids: CASSEGTTTGELFF. In DNA form, the CDR3 reads TGTGCCAGCAGTGAAGGAACTACCACCGGGGAGCTGTTTTTT.